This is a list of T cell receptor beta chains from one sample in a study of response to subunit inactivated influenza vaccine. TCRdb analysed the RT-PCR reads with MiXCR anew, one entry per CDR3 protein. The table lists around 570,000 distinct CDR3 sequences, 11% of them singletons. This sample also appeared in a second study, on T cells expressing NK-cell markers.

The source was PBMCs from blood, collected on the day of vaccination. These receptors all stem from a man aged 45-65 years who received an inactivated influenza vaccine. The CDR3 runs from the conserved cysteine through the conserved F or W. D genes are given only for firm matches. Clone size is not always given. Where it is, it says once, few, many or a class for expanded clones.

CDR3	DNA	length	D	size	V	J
CASSVQGQETQYF	TGCGCCAGCAGTGTTCAGGGACAAGAGACCCAGTACTTC	13	-	many	TRBV5-1	TRBJ2-5
CASSTGLAGGADTQYF	TGTGCCAGCAGCACGGGACTAGCGGGAGGTGCAGATACGCAGTATTTT	16	TRBD2	few	TRBV7-2	TRBJ2-3
CATNNHPGIKQETQYF	TGCGCCACCAACAATCATCCGGGAATCAAACAAGAGACCCAGTACTTC	16	-	-	TRBV23-1	TRBJ2-5
CASSPPTSGGKGNEQFF	TGTGCCAGCAGTCCTCCGACTAGCGGGGGCAAGGGGAATGAGCAGTTCTTC	17	TRBD2	-	TRBV2	TRBJ2-1
CASSPATRGFNSPLHF	TGTGCCAGCAGTCCTGCGACTAGGGGTTTCAATTCACCCCTCCACTTT	16	-	-	TRBV3-1	TRBJ1-6
CSVSPARSTFREQFF	TGCAGCGTGTCACCCGCGCGCAGTACTTTTCGGGAGCAGTTCTTC	15	-	-	TRBV29-1	TRBJ2-1
CASRSGQGYDGYTF	TGTGCCAGCAGATCTGGACAGGGCTATGATGGCTACACCTTC	14	TRBD1	few	TRBV5-4	TRBJ1-2
CSVPRHLSYEQYF	TGCAGCGTTCCAAGACACCTCTCCTACGAGCAGTACTTC	13	-	-	TRBV29-1	TRBJ2-7
CSARDSLRRSEQFF	TGCAGTGCTAGAGATAGCCTAAGGAGGAGTGAGCAGTTCTTC	14	-	-	TRBV20-1	TRBJ2-1
CASSYRTVPGGSYEQYF	TGTGCCAGCAGTTACCGGACAGTTCCAGGTGGCTCCTACGAGCAGTACTTC	17	-	few	TRBV6-2/TRBV6-3	TRBJ2-7
CASSPDSANEQFF	TGTGCCAGCAGCCCTGACTCCGCTAATGAGCAGTTCTTC	13	-	-	TRBV3-1	TRBJ2-1
CRLAGGTDTQYF	TGCAGGCTAGCGGGCGGCACAGATACGCAGTATTTT	12	TRBD2	-	TRBV20-1	TRBJ2-3
CASSQDDRGNRSPLHF	TGCGCCAGCAGCCAAGATGACAGGGGGAATCGTTCACCCCTCCACTTT	16	TRBD1	-	TRBV4-3	TRBJ1-6
CASSFLTGGYEQYF	TGCGCCAGCAGCTTTCTGACAGGGGGCTACGAGCAGTACTTC	14	TRBD1	few	TRBV5-1	TRBJ2-7